This note documents a single T cell receptor (beta chain) sequence. The Seattle patients joined while their infection was active and were tracked longitudinally afterward. CDR3 size: 11 residues. The germline V and J ends were trimmed by 5 bases and 5 bases, with 6 bases remaining between them. Germline loops: CDR1 MNHEY, CDR2 SVGAGI. This sample stems from a study of blood T cell repertoires in COVID-19. The method was immunoSEQ multiplex PCR; TCRdb's version includes in-frame clones alone and lacks a portion of them. The data contain approximately 64,000 clones, approximately 85% of them singletons.

Material: peripheral blood. The origin of this receptor is a woman aged 60-75 years with COVID-19, enrolled during active disease. This chain connects TRBV6-5 to TRBJ2-5; the D is unclear. The CDR3 DNA is TGTGCCAGCAGTCCCCAGGAGACCCAGTACTTC. Translating it yields CASSPQETQYF.